This TCR beta chain was retrieved from a study of T cell clones after liver transplantation. Study-wide background: Tolerance: complete withdrawal held at least one year, liver enzymes staying within twice normal. Blood was drawn pre-transplant, before withdrawal, and after full or failed withdrawal. Regarding the study as a whole: These preliminary findings come from unstandardized post-transplant sampling times.

Trimming cost V 6 bases and J 3 bases, with 12 bases left between them. CDR1 MDHEN and CDR2 SYDVKM come from the germline V gene. CDR3 length equals 14 residues. Of note for this clone: Its antigen is as yet unknown.

CD3+CD4+ and CD3+CD8+ cells were FACS-sorted from thawed unstimulated PBMCs. The table came from immunoSEQ multiplex PCR; TCRdb's copy has only in-frame clones and leaves some out. The data hold some 110,000 clones, with over 75% observed a single time. This TCR derives from a human patient who received a liver transplant. The graft donor may have contributed some T cells. The sample here was CD4+ T cells from blood, taken 12 months after liver transplant. J is TRBJ1-5 and V is TRBV28; D gene unclear. CDR3 nucleotide sequence: TGTGCCAGCAGCCCCCACTCTATCAATCAGCCCCAGCATTTT. Amino acids: CASSPHSINQPQHF.